The 28 T cell receptor beta chains given below trace back to one sample, sequenced in a study of identifying expanded T cells in peripheral blood. The method was immunoSEQ multiplex PCR; TCRdb's version includes in-frame clones alone and lacks a portion of them. The repertoire has 90,000 or so clones, approximately 83% of them found once; the top ten carry around 5.6%. The sample taken for sequencing was blood. All receptors derive from a person between 18 and 69 years old in good health.

The chain links TRBV5-4 to TRBJ1-5; D ambiguous. With 6 bases removed from V and 3 bases from J, the gap between germline ends came to 10 bases. The V gene's germline CDR1 is SGHNT and CDR2 YYREEE (reference sequence). CDR3 length equals 13 residues. CDR3 in DNA: TGTGCCAGCATTATAAGGGTCAATCAGCCCCAGCATTTT. It is translated as CASIIRVNQPQHF.

The V and J genes are TRBV7-9 and TRBJ1-4; D gene unclear. V was clipped by 4 bases and J by 5 bases, with 11 bases between them. Germline V lookup: CDR1 SEHNR, CDR2 FQNEAQ (reference sequence). The CDR3 runs 14 residues. As DNA, the CDR3 is TGTGCCAGCAGCTCCGAATCCGACAATGAAAAACTGTTTTTT. Translated: CASSSESDNEKLFF. Variable domain in full (rest from reference TRBV7-9 and TRBJ1-4): DTGVSQNPRHKITKRGQNVTFRCDPISEHNRLYWYRQTLGQGPEFLTYFQNEAQLEKSRLLSDRFSAERPKGSFSTLEIQRTEQGDSAMYLCASSSESDNEKLFFGSGTQLSVL.

The chain employs TRBV27 and TRBJ2-1; D gene uncertain. The V end lost 5 bases, the J end lost 2 bases, and 10 bases lay between the germline ends. Germline V gene sequence: CDR1 MNHEY, CDR2 SMNVEV (reference sequence). The CDR3 has 14 amino acids. The DNA for the CDR3 is TGTGCCAGCAGTAGCGAGGTACCCTACAATGAGCAGTTCTTC. Protein product: CASSSEVPYNEQFF.

The rearrangement links TRBV4-3 to TRBJ1-2; D is undetermined. V was pared by 0 bases and J by 6 bases, with 11 bases between. CDR1 is LGHNA, CDR2 YSLEER, per germline. The CDR3 loop spans 14 amino acids. This chain's CDR3 is CASSQDPFYDGYTF. The DNA for the CDR3 is TGCGCCAGCAGCCAAGATCCGTTCTATGATGGCTACACCTTC.

The gene calls are TRBV9 and TRBJ2-3; 10 bases are shared with TRBD2. The CDR3 is 16 amino acids. CDR1 is SGDLS, CDR2 YYNGEE, per germline. Losses at the gene ends were 0 bases for V and 6 bases for J; bases not matched to a gene: 7. CDR3 nucleotides: TGTGCCAGCAGCGTAGGAGCGGGGGGGCGAGCGGATACGCAGTATTTT. Residues: CASSVGAGGRADTQYF.

The chain uses TRBV7-2 and TRBJ1-2; 8 nucleotides line up with TRBD1. J gave up 5 bases and V 6 bases, and 8 bases lay outside the gene matches. Germline V gives CDR1 SGHTA, CDR2 FQGNSA. The CDR3 has 14 amino acids. CDR3 sequence (DNA): TGTGCCAGCAGTGGACAGGGACGGTATTATGGCTACACCTTC. It specifies CASSGQGRYYGYTF. Based on the CDR3 plus reference TRBV7-2 and TRBJ1-2, the full variable domain is GAGVSQSPSNKVTEKGKDVELRCDPISGHTALYWYRQSLGQGLEFLIYFQGNSAPDKSGLPSDRFSAERTGGSVSTLTIQRTQQEDSAVYLCASSGQGRYYGYTFGSGTRLTVV.

The V call is TRBV10-3, the J call TRBJ2-2, with D possibly matching TRBD1 (5 bases). Germline CDR1 reads ENHRY; CDR2 reads SYGVKD. CDR3 size: 15 residues. V shed 4 bases and J shed 4 bases, with 13 bases lying between them. CDR3 sequence (DNA): TGTGCCATCAGTGTTCAGGGCCCGGGCACCGGGGAGCTGTTTTTT. Residues: CAISVQGPGTGELFF.

The rearrangement links TRBV5-1 to TRBJ2-7; possible D gene TRBD1, 5 bases. The germline V and J ends were trimmed by 4 bases and 3 bases, with 11 bases remaining between them. Germline V gene lookup returns CDR1 SGHRS and CDR2 YFSETQ. There are 13 residues in the CDR3. CDR3 bases: TGCGCCAGCAGCCAGGGCGGCAGCTACGAGCAGTACTTC. Translation: CASSQGGSYEQYF.

The chain uses TRBV7-2 and TRBJ2-5; the match to TRBD2 covers 13 bases. J gave up 3 bases and V 1 base, and 8 bases lay outside the gene matches. The CDR3 consists of 18 residues. CDR1 and CDR2 from the germline V gene are SGHTA and FQGNSA. DNA for the CDR3: TGTGCCAGCAGCTTAGACGCCTGGGGGACTAGCGGGGAAGAGACCCAGTACTTC. Translating it yields CASSLDAWGTSGEETQYF.

The V gene is TRBV27, the J gene TRBJ1-5; no clear D. Per germline, CDR1 MNHEY and CDR2 SMNVEV (reference sequence). The ends were cut back, 5 bases at V and 3 bases at J, with 17 bases in the middle. The CDR3 has 16 residues. The CDR3 bases are TGTGCCAGCAGTCCCTTCGAAGCGAAGTTCAATCAGCCCCAGCATTTT. Translating it yields CASSPFEAKFNQPQHF.

This clone was detected only once. In the same sample, other DNA sequences code for this CDR3. The chain recombines TRBV6-5 with TRBJ1-1, with a tentative D call TRBD1 (5 bases). Germline lookup yields CDR1 MNHEY and CDR2 SVGAGI. This CDR3 has 13 amino acids. Trimming removed 2 bases from V and 2 bases from J, with 6 bases in between. The CDR3 bases are TGTGCCAGCAGTTACAGGGACAACACTGAAGCTTTCTTT. Its protein is CASSYRDNTEAFF.

The chain carries TRBV19 and TRBJ1-2; D not resolved. Germline CDR1 is LNHDA and CDR2 is SQIVND (reference sequence). The V end lost 8 bases, the J end lost 2 bases, and 9 bases lay between the germline ends. CDR3 length: 12 amino acids. The CDR3 sequence: CASSEQNYGYTF. DNA for the CDR3: TGTGCCAGTTCAGAACAAAACTATGGCTACACCTTC.

The table lists this clone with a few counts. The V gene is TRBV2, the J gene TRBJ1-6; possibly TRBD1 for D (5 bases). CDR3 length: 14 residues. Germline V gene lookup returns CDR1 SNHLY and CDR2 FYNNEI. V lost 7 bases, J lost 6 bases, and 13 bases lay in between. The CDR3 here is CASTRQPGNSPLHF. CDR3 bases: TGTGCCAGCACCAGACAGCCCGGTAATTCACCCCTCCACTTT.

The chain carries TRBV5-1 and TRBJ2-5; 7 positions agree with TRBD1. Per the germline V gene, CDR1 is SGHRS and CDR2 is YFSETQ. V shed 0 bases, J shed 1 base, and the junction held 0 bases outside the gene matches. The CDR3 runs 14 residues. CDR3 sequence (DNA): TGCGCCAGCAGCTTGGGGGACAGCCAAGAGACCCAGTACTTC. This encodes CASSLGDSQETQYF.

V is TRBV25-1 and J is TRBJ1-1, with D tentatively TRBD1 (6 bases). This CDR3 has 11 amino acids. Germline CDR1 is MGHDK and CDR2 is SYGVNS. Trimming stripped 10 bases from V and 6 bases from J, with 12 bases between. CDR3 sequence (DNA): TGTGCCACAAGGGGGTTCGCTGAAGCTTTCTTT. It translates to CATRGFAEAFF.

This clone was counted once. The chain employs TRBV7-2 and TRBJ2-1; possible D gene TRBD2, 6 bases. Germline V gene lookup returns CDR1 SGHTA and CDR2 FQGNSA. The CDR3 sequence is 15 residues long. V shed 3 bases and J shed 9 bases, with 18 bases lying between them. CDR3 nucleotide sequence: TGTGCCAGCAGCTTGGAGCCTGCCGCGGGGAGTGAGCAGTTCTTC. It yields the protein CASSLEPAAGSEQFF.

The chain joins TRBV6-1 to TRBJ1-5; 10 bases match TRBD1. CDR1 MNHNS and CDR2 SASEGT come from the germline V gene. Germline trimming cut 3 bases from V and 5 bases from J; bases unmatched to any gene: 4. This CDR3 comprises 15 residues. The CDR3 spells CASSDRQGAHQPQHF. CDR3 coding DNA: TGTGCCAGCAGTGACCGACAGGGGGCGCATCAGCCCCAGCATTTT.

This chain's CDR3 is CASSQGWANQPQHF. Written as DNA, the CDR3 is TGCGCCAGCAGCCAAGGATGGGCTAATCAGCCCCAGCATTTT. J is TRBJ1-5 and V is TRBV4-3; the D is unclear. The CDR3 is 14 residues long. CDR1 is LGHNA, CDR2 YSLEER, per germline. The V end was cut by 1 base, the J end by 4 bases, with 8 bases between.

With regard to this clone: This sample also contains other DNA sequences that code for the same CDR3. This rearrangement joins TRBV7-9 to TRBJ1-2; 7 nucleotides line up with TRBD1. The CDR3 consists of 12 residues. The V and J ends lost 4 bases and 6 bases, in that order; junction bases with no gene match: 2. Germline-derived CDR1 and CDR2 are SEHNR and FQNEAQ (reference sequence). The CDR3 protein is CASSSTGDGYTF. The CDR3 region has the DNA TGTGCCAGCAGCTCTACAGGGGATGGCTACACCTTC.

The chain carries TRBV6-1 and TRBJ1-5; 7 bases match TRBD1. Germline trimming cut 1 base from V and 3 bases from J; bases unmatched to any gene: 18. CDR1 and CDR2 from the germline V gene are MNHNS and SASEGT. This CDR3 contains 20 residues. CDR3 in amino acids: CASSEGGFRGHALFNQPQHF. The DNA of the CDR3 is TGTGCCAGCAGTGAAGGAGGCTTTAGGGGGCATGCACTGTTCAATCAGCCCCAGCATTTT.

A single count supports this clone. V is TRBV27 and J is TRBJ1-4; D perhaps matches TRBD1 (5 bases). Trimming shortened V by 5 bases and J by 7 bases, and 17 bases separated the two germline ends. The CDR3 has 15 residues. Per the germline V gene, CDR1 is MNHEY and CDR2 is SMNVEV (reference sequence). In DNA, the CDR3 is TGTGCCAGCAGTGAGGGCGGGGCGGGGGGTGAAAAACTGTTTTTT. Translating gives CASSEGGAGGEKLFF.

The genes are TRBV5-6 and TRBJ1-1, with D maybe TRBD1 (5 bases). Per the germline V gene, CDR1 is SGHDT and CDR2 is YYEEEE. The CDR3 spans 11 residues. The V end was cut by 2 bases, the J end by 10 bases, with 9 bases between. CDR3 nucleotides: TGTGCCAGCAGCTTCGGGGCTCGAGCTTTCTTT. This translates into CASSFGARAFF.

The rearrangement links TRBV4-1 to TRBJ1-2, with D uncertain. The CDR3 runs to 15 residues. Germline V gene lookup returns CDR1 MGHRA and CDR2 YSYEKL. V lost 0 bases, J lost 3 bases, and 11 bases lay in between. In DNA form, the CDR3 reads TGCGCCAGCAGCCAAGATCCTTTTTCAGACTATGGCTACACCTTC. Translated: CASSQDPFSDYGYTF.

This chain joins TRBV27 and TRBJ1-6, with D maybe TRBD1 (5 bases). The germline gives CDR1 MNHEY, CDR2 SMNVEV (reference sequence). V gave up 6 bases and J gave up 7 bases, with 16 bases separating them. This CDR3 comprises 15 residues. The CDR3 spells CASRIAGTANSPLHF. The CDR3 DNA follows: TGTGCCAGCAGGATCGCCGGGACGGCAAATTCACCCCTCCACTTT.

This rearrangement joins TRBV7-2 to TRBJ1-3; no clear D. CDR1 and CDR2 from the germline V gene are SGHTA and FQGNSA. The V end lost 4 bases, the J end lost 0 bases, and 13 bases lay between the germline ends. CDR3 length: 16 residues. The CDR3 loop reads CASSYTWSGSGNTIYF. For the CDR3, the DNA is TGTGCCAGCAGCTATACCTGGTCAGGCTCTGGAAACACCATATATTTT.

As concerns this clone: An end of the junction does not agree with germline; a read error may underlie this. The chain couples TRBV29-1 to TRBJ2-3, with TRBD2 identical over 10 bases. This CDR3 has 14 residues. Germline CDR1 SQVTM, CDR2 ANQGSEA. CDR3 amino acids: CSITGLASTDTQYF. CDR3 nucleotide sequence: TGCAGCATAACGGGACTAGCGAGCACAGATACACAGTATTTT.

The rearrangement joins TRBV6-1 to TRBJ1-5; D remains ambiguous. The CDR3 spans 14 residues. The germline CDR1 and CDR2 sequences are MNHNS and SASEGT. V lost 4 bases and J 1 base, leaving 8 bases between the germline ends. In DNA, the CDR3 is TGTGCCAGCAGTGGCGCACGGAGCAATCAGCCCCAGCATTTT. Protein product: CASSGARSNQPQHF.

The CDR3 DNA reads as TGTGCCAGCAGCTTAGGTCGCCCCTACGAGCAGTACTTC. This gives the protein CASSLGRPYEQYF. The rearrangement links TRBV11-2 to TRBJ2-7; D not resolved. The CDR3 has 13 residues. V was cut by 1 base and J by 2 bases, with 6 bases left in between. CDR1 SGHAT and CDR2 FQNNGV come from the germline V gene.